Listed below are T cell receptor beta chains from one sample, sequenced in a study of identical twins. MiXCR, run by TCRdb on the 5' RACE reads, gives a single entry per CDR3 protein. Of 1.5 million to 2 million distinct CDR3 sequences detected, about 32% appear once; the ten largest clones hold over 0.25%. Sequencing was performed on cord blood. All receptors come from a newborn girl in good health. Each CDR3 is given with its conserved first and last residue. Fields, in order: clone size, J gene, V gene, CDR3 protein. Rows give clone size only sometimes, using once, few, many, or a class for an expanded clone.

>-|TRBJ2-1|TRBV20-1
CSASALLTDSFYNEQFF
>-|TRBJ1-5|TRBV20-1
CSARDRRSSRNQPQHF
>-|TRBJ2-1|TRBV29-1
CSVEGPPMRGSSYNEQFF
>-|TRBJ2-3|TRBV20-1
CSARNLAGGTDTQYF
>-|TRBJ2-3|TRBV29-1
CSVEWAGDITKTQYF
>-|TRBJ2-7|TRBV5-1
CASSFQGLDEQYF
>-|TRBJ2-5|TRBV29-1
CSVDIGQVQYF
>-|TRBJ2-1|TRBV2
CASSRQGQQQFF
>-|TRBJ2-2|TRBV11-2
CASSLQAGWPGELFF
>many|TRBJ2-3|TRBV29-1
CSVETSGPSRGDTQYF
>-|TRBJ2-7|TRBV28
CASINRDRGNEQYF
>-|TRBJ1-5|TRBV20-1
CSTRVTGGRNQPQHF